What follows are 27 T cell receptor beta chains derived from one specimen sequenced in a study of patients and donors after allogeneic stem cell transplantation. TCRdb independently ran MiXCR on the RT-PCR reads; one entry per CDR3 protein. The sample yields hundreds of thousands of distinct CDR3 sequences, around 16% seen once. The specimen sequenced was blood, either unsorted or a sorted T cell fraction (not recorded which). The source is a human donor who was either an allogeneic HSCT recipient or a stem cell or donor lymphocyte infusion donor (not recorded which). It is not recorded whose cells these are; they may come from a transplant donor.

V usage is TRBV6-5 and J usage is TRBJ1-4; D perhaps matches TRBD1 (5 bases). V lost 2 bases and J 4 bases, leaving 8 bases between the germline ends. Germline V gene sequence: CDR1 MNHEY, CDR2 SVGAGI. This CDR3 is built from 14 residues. The CDR3 nucleotides are TGTGCCAGCAGTTACAGACAGCTTAATGAAAAACTGTTTTTT. It yields the protein CASSYRQLNEKLFF.

The chain couples TRBV5-1 to TRBJ1-1, with 8 positions matching TRBD1. CDR3 size: 16 residues. With V trimmed by 4 bases and J by 2 bases, 10 bases remained unmatched. Per germline, CDR1 SGHRS and CDR2 YFSETQ. The CDR3 loop reads CASSLSASGGNTEAFF. CDR3 DNA sequence: TGCGCCAGCAGCCTTTCCGCCTCAGGGGGCAACACTGAAGCTTTCTTT. The variable domain in full, completed from reference TRBV5-1 and TRBJ1-1, reads KAGVTQTPRYLIKTRGQQVTLSCSPISGHRSVSWYQQTPGQGLQFLFEYFSETQRNKGNFPGRFSGRQFSNSRSEMNVSTLELGDSALYLCASSLSASGGNTEAFFGQGTRLTVV.

In this sample, this clonotype turned up many times. This rearrangement joins TRBV9 to TRBJ2-3; D possibly corresponds to TRBD1 (7 bases). Trimming removed 0 bases from V and 6 bases from J, with 23 bases in between. This CDR3 spans 18 amino acids. Germline V gives CDR1 SGDLS, CDR2 YYNGEE. CDR3 in DNA: TGTGCCAGCAGCGTAGCTGGGGCAGGGGGGTTTCTGTCGGATACGCAGTATTTT. Translating gives CASSVAGAGGFLSDTQYF.

The DNA of the CDR3 is TGTGCCATCAGAACAGGACAGGGGAACGGGGAGCTGTTTTTT. Protein: CAIRTGQGNGELFF. The V and J genes are TRBV10-3 and TRBJ2-2; the match to TRBD1 covers 9 bases. V was pared by 6 bases and J by 7 bases, with 6 bases of the junction left unmatched. This CDR3 region has 14 residues. Germline CDR1 reads ENHRY; CDR2 reads SYGVKD.

This chain links TRBV13 with TRBJ2-7; possibly TRBD2 for D (6 bases). The V gene lost 4 bases and the J gene lost 1 base, with 11 bases spanning the gap. This CDR3 spans 14 amino acids. CDR1 and CDR2 from the germline V gene are PRHDT and FYEKMQ (reference sequence). The CDR3 DNA is TGTGCCAGCAGCTACCCGGGACTGTCCTACGAGCAGTACTTC. Protein sequence: CASSYPGLSYEQYF.

This clonotype was counted ten times or more. The V and J genes are TRBV12-3 or TRBV12-4 and TRBJ1-5, with D perhaps TRBD1 (5 bases). This CDR3 region has 15 residues. V shed 2 bases and J shed 7 bases, with 15 bases lying between them. The CDR3 coding sequence is TGTGCCAGCAGTTTACAGGGAAGGTTTTCGCAGCCCCAGCATTTT. This codes for CASSLQGRFSQPQHF.

This clonotype turned up a few times. This sequence joins TRBV7-8 and TRBJ1-4; D ambiguous. The germline V gene encodes CDR1 SGHVS and CDR2 FQNEAQ. The CDR3 totals 16 residues. V was pared by 0 bases and J by 0 bases, with 8 bases between. This chain's CDR3 is CASSLARGSTNEKLFF. In DNA form, the CDR3 reads TGTGCCAGCAGCTTAGCGCGTGGGTCAACTAATGAAAAACTGTTTTTT. Variable domain in full (rest from reference TRBV7-8 and TRBJ1-4): GAGVSQSPRYKVAKRGQDVALRCDPISGHVSLFWYQQALGQGPEFLTYFQNEAQLDKSGLPSDRFFAERPEGSVSTLKIQRTQQEDSAVYLCASSLARGSTNEKLFFGSGTQLSVL.

This clonotype appeared a few times. V and J are TRBV12-3 or TRBV12-4 and TRBJ1-4; D not resolved. The V end lost 6 bases, the J end lost 0 bases, and 8 bases lay between the germline ends. CDR3 length: 14 amino acids. CDR3 amino acids: CASRKASTNEKLFF. CDR3 nucleotides: TGTGCCAGCAGAAAAGCCTCAACTAATGAAAAACTGTTTTTT.

The chain is built from TRBV15 and TRBJ1-6; no clear D gene. V was cut by 3 bases and J by 13 bases, with 19 bases left in between. The CDR3 has 15 residues. CDR1 and CDR2 from the germline V gene are LNHNV and YYDKDF (reference sequence). The DNA of the CDR3 is TGTGCCACCAGCAGTCTCGAGGGTGTCCCGAGGCCCCTCCACTTT. It translates to CATSSLEGVPRPLHF.

This chain links TRBV7-9 with TRBJ2-5; 7 bases line up with TRBD1. V was pared by 0 bases and J by 2 bases, with 3 bases of the junction left unmatched. Germline CDR1 SEHNR, CDR2 FQNEAQ (reference sequence). This CDR3 has 15 amino acids. The CDR3 DNA is TGTGCCAGCAGCTTAGCTAGGACAGGACAAGAGACCCAGTACTTC. Protein: CASSLARTGQETQYF.

This clonotype occurred a few times. This chain joins TRBV28 and TRBJ1-2, with 8 bases that match TRBD1. This CDR3 contains 14 residues. Looked up from germline, CDR1 is MDHEN and CDR2 is SYDVKM. J gave up 5 bases and V 3 bases, and 5 bases lay outside the gene matches. CDR3 coding DNA: TGTGCCAGCAGTTTTGTCAGGGGGCTGTATGGCTACACCTTC. Its translation is CASSFVRGLYGYTF.

This chain uses TRBV6-4 with TRBJ2-1; 10 positions agree with TRBD2. V was pared by 4 bases and J by 8 bases, with 8 bases of the junction left unmatched. CDR1 MRHNA and CDR2 SNTAGT come from the germline V gene. The CDR3 extends over 15 amino acids. The DNA of the CDR3 is TGTGCCAGCAGTGTAACTAGCGGGGCGGTAGATGAGCAGTTCTTC. It is translated as CASSVTSGAVDEQFF.

The table lists this clonotype with a few counts. CDR3 residues: CASRTGRTGELFF. The CDR3 nucleotides are TGTGCCAGTCGGACAGGGAGGACCGGGGAGCTGTTTTTT. The J gene is TRBJ2-2, the V gene TRBV7-2, with 8 positions matching TRBD1. The germline V gene has CDR1 SGHTA and CDR2 FQGNSA. This CDR3 has 13 amino acids. The trim removed 9 bases at V and 5 bases at J, leaving 5 bases unmatched.

The V gene is TRBV3-1, the J gene TRBJ2-7; 7 bases fit TRBD1. The CDR3 length is 17 residues. J was trimmed by 2 bases and V by 3 bases; bases with no gene match: 13. CDR1 LGHDT and CDR2 YNNKEL come from the germline V gene (reference sequence). DNA for the CDR3: TGTGCCAGCAGCCACAGAGGGGGCGTTAGGAGTCCCTACGAGCAGTACTTC. Its protein product is CASSHRGGVRSPYEQYF.

This clonotype has a handful of counts. This chain joins TRBV28 and TRBJ2-7, with D maybe TRBD1 (6 bases). Germline V gives CDR1 MDHEN, CDR2 SYDVKM. The CDR3 consists of 15 residues. V was trimmed by 3 bases and J by 2 bases, leaving 14 bases between them. CDR3 in DNA: TGTGCCAGCAGTTTCGGTTCCAGGGGACCCTACGAGCAGTACTTC. Its translation: CASSFGSRGPYEQYF.

The CDR3 sequence is CASSLGGGGNSPLHF. The CDR3 coding sequence is TGTGCCAGCAGCCTTGGCGGGGGCGGAAATTCACCCCTCCACTTT. V is TRBV7-9 and J is TRBJ1-6; tentative D call: TRBD1 (6 bases). Germline-derived CDR1 and CDR2 are SEHNR and FQNEAQ (reference sequence). The CDR3 loop spans 15 amino acids. The V end was cut by 5 bases, the J end by 7 bases, with 15 bases between.

This clonotype was found many times. The rearrangement links TRBV12-3 or TRBV12-4 to TRBJ2-3; D unresolved. V lost 6 bases, J lost 6 bases, and 7 bases lay in between. The CDR3 consists of 11 residues. The CDR3 nucleotides read TGTGCCAGCAGCCGCAAGGATACGCAGTATTTT. Translation: CASSRKDTQYF.

This clonotype was seen ten or more times. The CDR3 DNA sequence: TGCGCCAGCAGCCCCGGGACAGGGTCCTACGAGCAGTACTTC. This translates into CASSPGTGSYEQYF. The J gene is TRBJ2-7, the V gene TRBV5-1, with 9 nucleotides matching TRBD1. Germline V gene lookup returns CDR1 SGHRS and CDR2 YFSETQ. V was pared by 4 bases and J by 1 base, with 3 bases of the junction left unmatched. This CDR3 contains 14 residues.

The V and J genes are TRBV30 and TRBJ2-7; 7 bases agree with TRBD1. This CDR3 spans 14 amino acids. Germline assignment: CDR1 GTSNPN and CDR2 SVGIG (reference sequence). The trim removed 0 bases at V and 3 bases at J, leaving 5 bases unmatched. CDR3 region: CAWSVPDRLYEQYF. CDR3 bases: TGTGCCTGGAGTGTACCGGACAGGCTCTACGAGCAGTACTTC. The full variable domain, rest sourced from reference TRBV30 and TRBJ2-7, is SQTIHQWPATLVQPVGSPLSLECTVEGTSNPNLYWYRQAAGRGLQLLFYSVGIGQISSEVPQNLSASRPQDRQFILSSKKLLLSDSGFYLCAWSVPDRLYEQYFGPGTRLTVT.

The chain couples TRBV12-3 or TRBV12-4 to TRBJ1-4; possibly TRBD1 for D (5 bases). Trimming removed 3 bases at V and 7 bases at J, with 15 bases between. CDR3 size: 15 residues. CDR3 sequence reads: CASSFFEGEGEKLFF. Here the CDR3 DNA reads TGTGCCAGCAGTTTCTTTGAAGGGGAGGGTGAAAAACTGTTTTTT.

This clonotype has only a few counts. The rearrangement links TRBV6-5 to TRBJ2-1; possible D gene TRBD1, 6 bases. Germline CDR1 reads MNHEY; CDR2 reads SVGAGI. V gave up 2 bases and J gave up 2 bases, with 13 bases separating them. This CDR3 contains 16 residues. CDR3 nucleotide sequence: TGTGCCAGCAGTTACGAATCCACAGGGACCTACAATGAGCAGTTCTTC. It encodes CASSYESTGTYNEQFF.

J is TRBJ1-6 and V is TRBV5-6; no reliable D call. The CDR3 contains 15 residues. CDR1 SGHDT and CDR2 YYEEEE come from the germline V gene. V was cut by 0 bases and J by 9 bases, with 13 bases left in between. CDR3 nucleotides: TGTGCCAGCAGCTTGGCCTATGGGGAAGGTTCACCCCTCCACTTT. It encodes CASSLAYGEGSPLHF. Combining the CDR3 with reference TRBV5-6 and TRBJ1-6 gives the whole variable domain DAGVTQSPTHLIKTRGQQVTLRCSPKSGHDTVSWYQQALGQGPQFIFQYYEEEERQRGNFPDRFSGHQFPNYSSELNVNALLLGDSALYLCASSLAYGEGSPLHFGNGTRLTVT.

This clonotype has more than one count but fewer than ten. The chain carries TRBV20-1 and TRBJ2-1; D uncertain. This CDR3 spans 12 amino acids. V was cut by 3 bases and J by 10 bases, with 13 bases left in between. The germline V gene has CDR1 DFQATT and CDR2 SNEGSKA (reference sequence). The CDR3 DNA is TGCAGTGCTAGCGTCGGCCCCCGGGAGCAGTTCTTC. This translates into CSASVGPREQFF.

This clonotype was recorded a few times. This chain links TRBV20-1 with TRBJ2-1; D is ambiguous. CDR1 DFQATT and CDR2 SNEGSKA come from the germline V gene (reference sequence). V was trimmed by 4 bases and J by 10 bases, leaving 8 bases between them. The CDR3 runs 10 residues. The CDR3 nucleotides read TGCAGTGCTATGAAGTCCGAGCAGTTCTTC. Protein: CSAMKSEQFF.

This clonotype has a handful of counts. CDR3 sequence reads: CASRHGGSGANVLTF. DNA of the CDR3: TGTGCCAGCAGGCACGGGGGGTCTGGGGCCAACGTCCTGACTTTC. J is TRBJ2-6 and V is TRBV27, with 7 bases aligning to TRBD2. The CDR3 is 15 amino acids. Germline loops: CDR1 MNHEY, CDR2 SMNVEV (reference sequence). V dropped 6 bases and J dropped 1; count of bases not matched to a gene: 3.

In this sample, this clonotype turned up many times. This chain joins TRBV4-2 and TRBJ2-7; 11 nucleotides match TRBD2. This CDR3 comprises 19 residues. Germline CDR1 reads LGHNA; CDR2 reads YNFKEQ. After removal of 0 bases from V and 2 bases from J, the junction contained 12 bases not matched to a gene. As DNA, the CDR3 is TGTGCCAGCAGCCAAGACCGGACCGGGACTAGCGGACCAACCTACGAGCAGTACTTC. It specifies CASSQDRTGTSGPTYEQYF.

This clonotype was seen more than once but under ten times. The rearrangement links TRBV4-3 to TRBJ2-3, with a tentative D call TRBD1 (5 bases). The CDR3 is 16 amino acids. The V gene's germline CDR1 is LGHNA and CDR2 YSLEER. The germline V and J ends were trimmed by 0 bases and 2 bases, with 12 bases remaining between them. CDR3 coding DNA: TGCGCCAGCAGCCAAGATCAGATAGGGGCCACAGATACGCAGTATTTT. Translation: CASSQDQIGATDTQYF.